This TCR beta chain is from a study of blood T cells in healthy people across ages. Study conclusions and caveats: TCR beta diversity tracked closely with naive T cell percentage.

As for this clonotype: Its antigen is unknown.

Per sample, at least 6 micrograms of total RNA were extracted. A second PCR, run for roughly 7 to 11 cycles, used a sample-barcoded 5' primer plus a J-beta primer mix. TCRdb independently ran MiXCR on the 5' RACE reads; one entry per CDR3 protein. The sample yields fewer than 1 million distinct CDR3 sequences, approximately 44% seen once. CDR1 and CDR2 (germline): KGHDR, SFDVKD. Germline trimming cut 5 bases from V and 3 bases from J; bases unmatched to any gene: 4. CDR3 length: 14 amino acids. The chain joins TRBV24-1 to TRBJ2-5, with 8 nucleotides matching TRBD1. The TCR sequence derives from a man aged 60 to 75 in good health. Sequenced material: blood. The CDR3 sequence is CATSGQGWKETQYF. The CDR3 DNA reads TGTGCCACCAGTGGACAGGGGTGGAAAGAGACCCAGTACTTC.